The entry that follows covers one T cell receptor beta chain sequence. The antigen is not known. Just one base apart from a much larger clone, this may be a read error. Primed by a sample-barcoded 5' primer and a J-beta primer mix, a second PCR proceeded for about 6 to 11 cycles. TCRdb processed the 5' RACE reads anew with MiXCR; each CDR3 protein has one entry. The sample contains approximately 850,000 distinct CDR3 sequences, about 42% of which appear only once. This entry is derived from a study of blood T cells in healthy people across ages. The donors, all healthy, were Caucasians living in Russia, aged about 6 to 95. The sample, around 9.9 milliliters of peripheral blood, was drawn from each donor. Study-wide results and limits: PBMCs left unsorted prevented a conclusive naive versus antigen-experienced comparison. Older individuals had lower TCR beta diversity per million T cells (the decline was roughly linear).

This CDR3 contains 14 residues. The receptor was derived from a man aged 60 to 69 in good health. Material for sequencing was blood. This sequence joins TRBV12-3 or TRBV12-4 and TRBJ1-5; D is possibly TRBD1 (5 bases). CDR3 sequence (DNA): TGTGCCGGCAGTTTGCGGGGGAGCAATCAGCCCCAGCATTTT. Protein: CAGSLRGSNQPQHF.